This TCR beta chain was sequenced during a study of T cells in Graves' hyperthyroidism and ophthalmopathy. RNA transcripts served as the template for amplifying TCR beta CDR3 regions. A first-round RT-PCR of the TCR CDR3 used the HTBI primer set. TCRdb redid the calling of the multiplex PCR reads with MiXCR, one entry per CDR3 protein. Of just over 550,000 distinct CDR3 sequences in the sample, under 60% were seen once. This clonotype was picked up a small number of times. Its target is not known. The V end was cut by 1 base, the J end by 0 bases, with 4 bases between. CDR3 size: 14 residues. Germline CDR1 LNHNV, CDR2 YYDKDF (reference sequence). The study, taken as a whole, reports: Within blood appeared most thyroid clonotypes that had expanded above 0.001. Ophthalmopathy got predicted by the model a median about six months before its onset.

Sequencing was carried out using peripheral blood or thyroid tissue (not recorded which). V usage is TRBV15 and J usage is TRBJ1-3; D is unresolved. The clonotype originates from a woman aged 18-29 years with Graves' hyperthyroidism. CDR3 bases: TGTGCCACCAGCAGAGTCGACTCTGGAAACACCATATATTTT. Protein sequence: CATSRVDSGNTIYF.